Sequencing of this T cell receptor beta chain was carried out in a study of T cells after yellow fever vaccination. Whole-study results and caveats: Researchers noted that a small share of clonotypes showed up in both CD4 and CD8 compartments.

The CDR3 loop spans 13 amino acids. The germline CDR1 and CDR2 sequences are MGHRA and YSYEKL. Losses at the gene ends were 3 bases for V and 10 bases for J; bases not matched to a gene: 6. TCRdb ran MiXCR on the 5' RACE reads and lists one entry per CDR3 protein. The sample yields about 130,000 distinct CDR3 sequences, around 9.8% seen once. A few counts support this clonotype. Its antigen is not identified. The rearrangement links TRBV4-1 to TRBJ2-1; 7 bases line up with TRBD1. This clonotype was obtained from a man aged 18 to 29 who received the YFV17D yellow fever vaccine. Sequencing used CD8+ T cells sorted from PBMCs, obtained on the day of the yellow fever booster vaccination. CDR3 nucleotides: TGCGCCAGCAGCCAGGCTACAGGGGTCGAGCAGTTCTTC. This codes for CASSQATGVEQFF.